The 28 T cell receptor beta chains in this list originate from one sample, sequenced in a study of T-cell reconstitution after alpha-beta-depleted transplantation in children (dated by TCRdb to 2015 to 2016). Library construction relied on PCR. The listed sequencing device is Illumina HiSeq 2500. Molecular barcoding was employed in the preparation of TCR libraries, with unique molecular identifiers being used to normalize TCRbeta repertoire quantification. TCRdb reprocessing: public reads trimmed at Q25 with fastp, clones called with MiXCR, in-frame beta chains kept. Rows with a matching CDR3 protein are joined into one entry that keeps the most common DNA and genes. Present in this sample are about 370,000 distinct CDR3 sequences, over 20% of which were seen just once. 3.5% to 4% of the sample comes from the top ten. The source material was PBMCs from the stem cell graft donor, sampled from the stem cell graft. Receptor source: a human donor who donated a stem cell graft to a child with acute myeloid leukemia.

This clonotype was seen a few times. The CDR3 protein is CASSSRTGNFYEQYF. The CDR3 nucleotides are TGTGCCAGCAGCTCAAGGACAGGGAATTTTTACGAGCAGTACTTC. The chain recombines TRBV5-6 with TRBJ2-7, with 8 bases lining up with TRBD1. Germline V gene data show CDR1 as SGHDT and CDR2 as YYEEEE. J was trimmed by 4 bases and V by 3 bases; bases with no gene match: 9. The CDR3 runs to 15 residues.

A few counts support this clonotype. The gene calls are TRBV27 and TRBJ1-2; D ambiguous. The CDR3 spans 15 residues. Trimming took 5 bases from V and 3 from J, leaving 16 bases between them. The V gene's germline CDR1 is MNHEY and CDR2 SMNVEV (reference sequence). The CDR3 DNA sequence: TGTGCCAGCAGTCCCCGTCAGGTGGCGGACTATGGCTACACCTTC. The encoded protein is CASSPRQVADYGYTF.

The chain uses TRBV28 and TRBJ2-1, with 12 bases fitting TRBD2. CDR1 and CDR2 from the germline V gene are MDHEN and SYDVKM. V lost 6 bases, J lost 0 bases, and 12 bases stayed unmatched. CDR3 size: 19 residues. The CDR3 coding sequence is TGTGCCAGCAGAAAAAGGACTAGCGGGATCCAGCTCTCCTACAATGAGCAGTTCTTC. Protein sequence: CASRKRTSGIQLSYNEQFF.

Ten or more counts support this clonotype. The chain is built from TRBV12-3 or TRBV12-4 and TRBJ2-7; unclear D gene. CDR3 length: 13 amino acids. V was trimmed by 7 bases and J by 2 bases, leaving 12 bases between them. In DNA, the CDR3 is TGTGCCAGCACCGATGGGTTGGCCTACGAGCAGTACTTC. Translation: CASTDGLAYEQYF.

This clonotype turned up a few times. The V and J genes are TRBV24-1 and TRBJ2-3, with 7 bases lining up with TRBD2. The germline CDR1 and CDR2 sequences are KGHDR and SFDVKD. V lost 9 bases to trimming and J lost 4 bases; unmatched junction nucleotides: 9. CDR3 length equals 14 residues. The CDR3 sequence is CATAKGGSSDTQYF. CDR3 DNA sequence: TGTGCCACCGCAAAGGGAGGGAGCTCAGATACGCAGTATTTT.

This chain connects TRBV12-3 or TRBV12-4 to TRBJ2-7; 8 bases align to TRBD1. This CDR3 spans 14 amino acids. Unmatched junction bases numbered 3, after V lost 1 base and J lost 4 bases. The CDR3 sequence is CASSLVQGEYEQYF. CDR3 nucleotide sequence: TGTGCCAGCAGTTTAGTACAGGGGGAGTACGAGCAGTACTTC.

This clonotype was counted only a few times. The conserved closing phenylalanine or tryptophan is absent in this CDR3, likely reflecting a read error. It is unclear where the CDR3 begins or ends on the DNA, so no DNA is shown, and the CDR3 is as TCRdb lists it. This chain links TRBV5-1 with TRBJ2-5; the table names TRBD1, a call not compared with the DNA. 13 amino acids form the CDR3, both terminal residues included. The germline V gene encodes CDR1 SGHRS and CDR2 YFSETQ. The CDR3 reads CASSPGSGSPLNL.

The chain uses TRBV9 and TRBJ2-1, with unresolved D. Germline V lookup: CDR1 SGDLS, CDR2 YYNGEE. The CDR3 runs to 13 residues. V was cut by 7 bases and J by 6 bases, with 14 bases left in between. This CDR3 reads CASGLGQINEQFF. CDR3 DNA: TGTGCCAGCGGCCTAGGGCAGATCAATGAGCAGTTCTTC.

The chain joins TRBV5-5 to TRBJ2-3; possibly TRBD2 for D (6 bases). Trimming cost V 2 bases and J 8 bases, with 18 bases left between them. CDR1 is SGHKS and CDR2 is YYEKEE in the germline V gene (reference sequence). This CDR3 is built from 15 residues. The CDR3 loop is CASSFSTSNSRTQYF. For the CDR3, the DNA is TGTGCCAGCAGCTTTTCGACTAGTAACTCGCGTACGCAGTATTTT.

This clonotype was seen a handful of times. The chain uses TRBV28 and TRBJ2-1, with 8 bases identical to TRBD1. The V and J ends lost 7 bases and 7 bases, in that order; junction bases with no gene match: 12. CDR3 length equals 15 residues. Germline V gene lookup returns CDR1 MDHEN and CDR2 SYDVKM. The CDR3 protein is CASIRQGPLLNEQFF. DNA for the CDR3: TGTGCCAGCATTAGACAGGGGCCCCTTTTGAATGAGCAGTTCTTC.

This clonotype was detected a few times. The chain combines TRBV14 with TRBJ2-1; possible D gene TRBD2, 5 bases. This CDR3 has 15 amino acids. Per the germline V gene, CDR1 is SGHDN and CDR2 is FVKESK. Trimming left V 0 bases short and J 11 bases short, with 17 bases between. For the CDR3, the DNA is TGTGCCAGCAGCCAAGATAGGGCTAGCTATTCACAGCAGTTCTTC. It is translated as CASSQDRASYSQQFF.

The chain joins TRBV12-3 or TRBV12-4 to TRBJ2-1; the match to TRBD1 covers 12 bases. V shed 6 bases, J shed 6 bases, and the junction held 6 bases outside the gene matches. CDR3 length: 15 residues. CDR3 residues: CASRTGTGGLNEQFF. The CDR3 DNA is TGTGCCAGCAGGACCGGGACAGGGGGCCTCAATGAGCAGTTCTTC.

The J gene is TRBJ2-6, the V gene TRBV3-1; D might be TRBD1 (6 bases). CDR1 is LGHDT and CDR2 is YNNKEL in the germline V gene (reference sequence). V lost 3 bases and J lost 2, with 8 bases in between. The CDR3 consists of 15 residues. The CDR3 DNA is TGTGCCAGCAGCCAGTACAGGGCTGGGGCCAACGTCCTGACTTTC. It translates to CASSQYRAGANVLTF.

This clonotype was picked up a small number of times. The CDR3 sequence is CSAGGQAGGTQYF. CDR3 coding DNA: TGCAGTGCGGGAGGACAGGCCGGCGGGACCCAGTACTTC. The J gene is TRBJ2-5, the V gene TRBV20-1; possible D gene TRBD1, 7 bases. V was trimmed by 6 bases and J by 7 bases, leaving 18 bases between them. This CDR3 is built from 13 residues. The V gene's germline CDR1 is DFQATT and CDR2 SNEGSKA (reference sequence).

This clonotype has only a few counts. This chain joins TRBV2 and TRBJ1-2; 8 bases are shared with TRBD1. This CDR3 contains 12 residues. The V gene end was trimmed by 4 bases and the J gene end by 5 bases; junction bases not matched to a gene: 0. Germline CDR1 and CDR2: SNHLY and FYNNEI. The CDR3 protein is CASSGTGYGYTF. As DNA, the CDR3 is TGTGCCAGCAGTGGGACAGGGTATGGCTACACCTTC. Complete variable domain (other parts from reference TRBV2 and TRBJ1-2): EPEVTQTPSHQVTQMGQEVILRCVPISNHLYFYWYRQILGQKVEFLVSFYNNEISEKSEIFDDQFSVERPDGSNFTLKIRSTKLEDSAMYFCASSGTGYGYTFGSGTRLTVV.

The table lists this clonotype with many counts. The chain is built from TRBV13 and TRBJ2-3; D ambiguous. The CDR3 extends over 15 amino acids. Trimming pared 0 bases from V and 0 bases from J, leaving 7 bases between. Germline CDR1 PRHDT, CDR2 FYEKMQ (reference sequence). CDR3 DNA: TGTGCCAGCAGCTTAGGAGGTCCTAGCACAGATACGCAGTATTTT. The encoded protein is CASSLGGPSTDTQYF.

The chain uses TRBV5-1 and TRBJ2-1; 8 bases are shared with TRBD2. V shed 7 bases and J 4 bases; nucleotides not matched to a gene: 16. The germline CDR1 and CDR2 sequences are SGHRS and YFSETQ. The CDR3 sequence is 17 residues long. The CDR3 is CASPGLADEERYNEQFF. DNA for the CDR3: TGCGCCAGCCCCGGACTAGCCGACGAAGAACGATACAATGAGCAGTTCTTC. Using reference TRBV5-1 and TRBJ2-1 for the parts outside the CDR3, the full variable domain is KAGVTQTPRYLIKTRGQQVTLSCSPISGHRSVSWYQQTPGQGLQFLFEYFSETQRNKGNFPGRFSGRQFSNSRSEMNVSTLELGDSALYLCASPGLADEERYNEQFFGPGTRLTVL.

CDR3 coding DNA: TGTGCCAGCTCACCACCAGCGGGAGGATGGAATACGCAGTATTTT. As protein: CASSPPAGGWNTQYF. The V and J genes are TRBV18 and TRBJ2-3; 9 nucleotides match TRBD2. Germline V gene data show CDR1 as KGHSH and CDR2 as LQKENI. The V segment lost 0 bases and the J segment 7 bases; nucleotides outside the gene matches: 5. This CDR3 region has 15 residues.

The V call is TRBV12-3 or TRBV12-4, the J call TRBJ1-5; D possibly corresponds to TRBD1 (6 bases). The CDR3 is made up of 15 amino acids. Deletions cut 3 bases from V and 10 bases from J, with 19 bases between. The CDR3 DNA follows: TGTGCCAGCAGTTTGGGGGGCTCCCGATCCGCACCCCAGCATTTT. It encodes CASSLGGSRSAPQHF.

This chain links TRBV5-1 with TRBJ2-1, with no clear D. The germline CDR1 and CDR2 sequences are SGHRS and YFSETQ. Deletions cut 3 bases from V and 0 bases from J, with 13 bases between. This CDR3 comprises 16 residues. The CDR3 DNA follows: TGCGCCAGCAGCTCCGGGCAGGTGAGCTCCTACAATGAGCAGTTCTTC. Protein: CASSSGQVSSYNEQFF.

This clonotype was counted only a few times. Written as DNA, the CDR3 is TGTGCCAGCAGCGGCCGGGACTCTACCTACGAGCAGTACTTC. This codes for CASSGRDSTYEQYF. The J gene is TRBJ2-7, the V gene TRBV5-6; D perhaps matches TRBD2 (6 bases). Germline-derived CDR1 and CDR2 are SGHDT and YYEEEE. CDR3 length: 14 amino acids. Trimming took 4 bases from V and 2 from J, leaving 13 bases between them.

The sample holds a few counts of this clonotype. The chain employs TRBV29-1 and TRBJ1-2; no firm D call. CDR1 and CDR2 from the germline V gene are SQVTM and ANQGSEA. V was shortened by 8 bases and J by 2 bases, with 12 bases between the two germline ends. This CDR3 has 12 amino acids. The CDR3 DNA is TGCAGCTTCACCGGGGTGAACTATGGCTACACCTTC. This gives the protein CSFTGVNYGYTF.

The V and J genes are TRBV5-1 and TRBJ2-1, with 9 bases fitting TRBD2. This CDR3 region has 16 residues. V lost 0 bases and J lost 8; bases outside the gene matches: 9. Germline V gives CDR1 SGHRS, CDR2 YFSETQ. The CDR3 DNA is TGCGCCAGCAGCTTGGAGGTAGCGGGAGTCGTTGATGAGCAGTTCTTC. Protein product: CASSLEVAGVVDEQFF.

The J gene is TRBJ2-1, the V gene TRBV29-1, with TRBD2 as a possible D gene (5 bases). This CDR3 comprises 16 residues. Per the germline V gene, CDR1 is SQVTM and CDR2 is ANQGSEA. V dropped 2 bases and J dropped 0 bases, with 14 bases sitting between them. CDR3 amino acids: CSVERSGRSSYNEQFF. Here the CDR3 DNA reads TGCAGCGTTGAAAGGAGCGGCCGGAGCTCCTACAATGAGCAGTTCTTC.

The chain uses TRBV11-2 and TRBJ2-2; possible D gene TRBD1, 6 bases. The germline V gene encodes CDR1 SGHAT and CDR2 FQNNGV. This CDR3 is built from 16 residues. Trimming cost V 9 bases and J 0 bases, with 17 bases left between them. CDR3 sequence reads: CASHLTGITNTGELFF. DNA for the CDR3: TGTGCCAGTCACCTTACAGGGATAACGAACACCGGGGAGCTGTTTTTT.

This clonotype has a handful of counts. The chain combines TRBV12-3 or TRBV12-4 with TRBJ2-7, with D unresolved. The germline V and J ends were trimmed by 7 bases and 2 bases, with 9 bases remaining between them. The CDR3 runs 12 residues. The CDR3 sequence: CASTRGTYEQYF. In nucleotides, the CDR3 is TGTGCCAGCACCCGAGGCACCTACGAGCAGTACTTC.

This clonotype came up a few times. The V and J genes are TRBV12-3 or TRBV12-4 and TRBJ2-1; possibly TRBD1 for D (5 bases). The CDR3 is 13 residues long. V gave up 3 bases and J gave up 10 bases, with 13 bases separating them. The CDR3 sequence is CASSLSGLLEQFF. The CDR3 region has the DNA TGTGCCAGCAGTTTGTCAGGGTTGTTAGAGCAGTTCTTC.

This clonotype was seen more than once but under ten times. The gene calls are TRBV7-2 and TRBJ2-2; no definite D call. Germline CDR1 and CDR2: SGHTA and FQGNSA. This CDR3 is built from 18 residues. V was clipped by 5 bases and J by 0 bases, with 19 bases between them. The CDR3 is CASSLDPLSPTNTGELFF. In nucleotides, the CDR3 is TGTGCCAGCAGCCTCGACCCTCTAAGTCCCACGAACACCGGGGAGCTGTTTTTT.